The TCR beta chain described here comes from a study of blood T cell repertoires in COVID-19. Profiling relied on immunoSEQ multiplex PCR, and the TCRdb table lists in-frame clones only, not all of them. The table includes 20,000 or so clones, about 85% detected once. The CDR3 contains 14 residues. The ends lost 6 bases at V and 5 bases at J; junction bases unmatched: 4. Per germline, CDR1 MDHEN and CDR2 SYDVKM. The sequence derives from a man between 65 and 85 years old with acute or convalescent COVID-19. Sequenced sample: peripheral blood. V and J are TRBV28 and TRBJ1-4; TRBD1 matches 9 bases. CDR3: CASRSTGGNEKLFF. The DNA for the CDR3 is TGTGCCAGCAGATCGACAGGGGGAAATGAAAAACTGTTTTTT.